This TCR beta chain appears in the sequencing data of a study of shared clonotypes between healthy human individuals. The study's findings and limits: Approximately 4.9% of naive CD4 clonotypes were shared across a handful of donors.

TCRdb keeps only in-frame clones here, not all; method: immunoSEQ multiplex PCR. Of about 1.9 million clones listed, 85% to 95% were seen once; the top ten hold around 1.8%. V was pared by 0 bases and J by 3 bases, with 9 bases between. This CDR3 contains 15 residues. Per germline, CDR1 MNHEY and CDR2 SVGAGI. In the case of this clone: What it binds is not known.

CD45RO-negative CD8 cells positively selected for CCR7 made up the naive population, which excluded terminally differentiated effector memory CD45RA+ cells. This receptor was obtained from a man between 18 and 35 years old in good health. Some clones in this sample may be carry-over from other donors' samples. What was sequenced was naive CD8+ T cells from PBMCs. The chain is built from TRBV6-5 and TRBJ1-5; TRBD1 is a possible D gene (5 bases). The CDR3 sequence: CASSYSQGDNQPQHF. CDR3 sequence (DNA): TGTGCCAGCAGTTACTCGCAGGGCGACAATCAGCCCCAGCATTTT.